Listed below are T cell receptor beta chains from one sample, sequenced in a study of glioma-infiltrating T cells after dendritic cell vaccination. Repertoires were generated with immunoSEQ multiplex PCR, while TCRdb's copy carries only in-frame clones and drops some. The sample includes 75,000 to 100,000 clones, roughly three quarters of them seen just once. This sample comprised blood, obtained before dendritic cell vaccination. The receptor set was obtained from a human donor with glioblastoma. Each CDR3 is given with its conserved first and last residue. Fields, in order: clone size, V gene, D gene, J gene, CDR3 DNA, CDR3 protein. D genes are given only for firm matches. For some rows the clone size is stated as once, few or many, or as a class when expanded; others skip it.

>-|TRBV4-2|TRBD2|TRBJ2-1
TGTGCCAGCAGCCAAGAGGAAGGGCTAGCGGGAGAAGAGTTCTTC
CASSQEEGLAGEEFF
>once|TRBV10-3|TRBD1|TRBJ2-2
TGTGCCATCAGTGAGTCTAGGACAGGGAACACCGGGGAGCTGTTTTTT
CAISESRTGNTGELFF
>-|TRBV28|-|TRBJ1-5
TGTGCCAGCAGTTTTACAGGGTATAGCAATCAGCCCCAGCATTTT
CASSFTGYSNQPQHF
>-|TRBV30|TRBD1|TRBJ1-1
TGTGCCTGGATAAAGTATCGGGCGAGAGACAGGGGAGGAACTGAAGCTTTCTTT
CAWIKYRARDRGGTEAFF
>-|TRBV30|TRBD1|TRBJ1-3
TGTGCCTGGAGTAAGGTGGGGGACAGCTCTGGAAGCACCATATATTTT
CAWSKVGDSSGSTIYF
>-|TRBV19|-|TRBJ1-5
TGTGCCAGTTCTTGGACAGCCAATCAGCCCCAGCATTTT
CASSWTANQPQHF
>-|TRBV27|-|TRBJ1-5
TGTGCCAGCAGTTTACGAGGGGGTCAGCCCCAGCATTTT
CASSLRGGQPQHF
>few|TRBV6-5|TRBD1|TRBJ1-1
TGTGCCAGCGAGGACAGGACCTATAACACTGAAGCTTTCTTT
CASEDRTYNTEAFF
>-|TRBV6-1|TRBD1|TRBJ1-5
TGTGCCAGCAGTGGGGGACAGGGCAATCAGCCCCAGCATTTT
CASSGGQGNQPQHF
>-|TRBV4-2|-|TRBJ2-7
TGTGCCAGCAGCCAAGATGTTAATAGCGGTTCCTACGAGCAGTACTTC
CASSQDVNSGSYEQYF
>-|TRBV5-1|-|TRBJ1-4
TGCGCCAGCAGCCCTATTCCGGGGGCAACTAATGAAAAACTGTTTTTT
CASSPIPGATNEKLFF